The 29 T cell receptor beta chains below all came from one sample that was sequenced in a study of patients and donors after allogeneic stem cell transplantation. Each CDR3 protein is one row after TCRdb ran MiXCR on the RT-PCR reads. The repertoire holds approximately 160,000 distinct CDR3 sequences, about 30% seen once, with roughly 3% in the top ten. The sample comprised blood, either unsorted or a sorted T cell fraction (not recorded which). The receptors shown here come from a human donor who was either an allogeneic HSCT recipient or a stem cell or donor lymphocyte infusion donor (not recorded which). It is not recorded whose cells these are; they may come from a transplant donor.

This clonotype occurred many times. The CDR3 sequence: CASSDINEKLFF. For the CDR3, the DNA is TGCGCCAGCAGCGACATAAATGAAAAACTGTTTTTT. The chain combines TRBV5-1 with TRBJ1-4; the D is unclear. Trimming took off 4 bases at V and 5 bases at J, with 6 bases between the two ends. The CDR3 loop spans 12 amino acids. The V gene's germline CDR1 is SGHRS and CDR2 YFSETQ.

This clonotype was found a few times. The chain employs TRBV24-1 and TRBJ2-1; TRBD1 matches at 7 bases. CDR3 size: 15 residues. Per germline, CDR1 KGHDR and CDR2 SFDVKD. Trimming cost V 5 bases and J 6 bases; bases outside gene matches: 9. The CDR3 DNA reads as TGTGCCACCAGTGGCCCGGGACAGAGTTTCAATGAGCAGTTCTTC. Translating gives CATSGPGQSFNEQFF.

The chain employs TRBV9 and TRBJ1-4; no reliable D call. CDR3 length: 17 amino acids. Trimming stripped 4 bases from V and 5 bases from J, with 21 bases between. Germline V gene data show CDR1 as SGDLS and CDR2 as YYNGEE. CDR3 loop: CASSPLLLGSGNEKLFF. In DNA, the CDR3 is TGTGCCAGCAGCCCCCTGCTCTTAGGGAGCGGGAATGAAAAACTGTTTTTT.

This chain joins TRBV29-1 and TRBJ2-1; 9 bases fit TRBD2. V lost 8 bases to trimming and J lost 4 bases; unmatched junction nucleotides: 15. Germline CDR1 reads SQVTM; CDR2 reads ANQGSEA. The CDR3 is 16 amino acids. The CDR3 DNA sequence: TGCAGCCTATATGGAGGTAGCGGGAGAAAGTACAATGAGCAGTTCTTC. Its protein is CSLYGGSGRKYNEQFF.

This clonotype was seen a few times. V gene TRBV21-1 combines with J gene TRBJ2-7. TRBV21-1 is annotated as a pseudogene. This CDR3 has 11 residues. CDR3 amino acids: CASPGPYEQYF. The CDR3 nucleotides read TGTGCCAGCCCAGGACCCTACGAGCAGTACTTC.

This chain links TRBV20-1 with TRBJ2-3; D may be TRBD2 (6 bases). The V end lost 2 bases, the J end lost 2 bases, and 23 bases lay between the germline ends. Germline V lookup: CDR1 DFQATT, CDR2 SNEGSKA (reference sequence). The CDR3 has 18 residues. The CDR3 nucleotides read TGCAGTGCTAGATCTGCGACGGGACTCCCATCCCTCACAGATACGCAGTATTTT. Translating gives CSARSATGLPSLTDTQYF.

This clonotype was seen more than once but under ten times. The chain couples TRBV4-2 to TRBJ1-5; possibly TRBD1 for D (5 bases). The CDR3 consists of 15 residues. Germline values: CDR1 LGHNA, CDR2 YNFKEQ. Deletions cut 0 bases from V and 5 bases from J, with 11 bases between. The DNA for the CDR3 is TGTGCCAGCAGCCAAGAAGGTCAGGGCTATCAGCCCCAGCATTTT. It yields the protein CASSQEGQGYQPQHF.

The chain is built from TRBV6-2 or TRBV6-3 and TRBJ2-2; 7 bases line up with TRBD1. The CDR3 covers 15 residues. Germline V lookup: CDR1 MNHEY, CDR2 SVGEGT. With 6 bases clipped from V and 2 bases from J, the junction kept 6 bases outside the gene matches. The CDR3 bases are TGTGCCAGCAGATCCGGGACAGTCAACACCGGGGAGCTGTTTTTT. Protein sequence: CASRSGTVNTGELFF.

The CDR3 bases are TGTGCCAGCAGTTCTTGGTCTGGGGCCAACGTCCTGACTTTC. It codes for CASSSWSGANVLTF. V usage is TRBV12-3 or TRBV12-4 and J usage is TRBJ2-6; D call uncertain. V lost 4 bases to trimming and J lost 1 base, with 5 bases between them. This CDR3 has 14 amino acids.

A single count supports this clonotype. The chain combines TRBV12-3 or TRBV12-4 with TRBJ2-5, with 13 bases that match TRBD2. J lost 6 bases, V lost 8 bases, and 6 bases had no gene match. The CDR3 loop spans 14 amino acids. CDR3 sequence (DNA): TGTGCCAGCGGGACTAGCGGGACGGGAAAGACCCAGTACTTC. Its protein product is CASGTSGTGKTQYF.

This clonotype has at least ten counts. The rearrangement links TRBV20-1 to TRBJ1-4; TRBD1 matches at 7 bases. CDR3 size: 13 residues. Germline CDR1 and CDR2: DFQATT and SNEGSKA (reference sequence). The V gene end was trimmed by 8 bases and the J gene end by 8 bases; junction bases not matched to a gene: 11. The CDR3 loop is CSTNRGSWEKLFF. The CDR3 DNA sequence: TGCAGTACGAACAGGGGTAGTTGGGAAAAACTGTTTTTT.

The chain carries TRBV20-1 and TRBJ1-5; tentatively, D is TRBD1 (5 bases). Germline CDR1 and CDR2: DFQATT and SNEGSKA (reference sequence). With 3 bases removed from V and 1 base from J, the gap between germline ends came to 10 bases. The CDR3 has 14 amino acids. CDR3 sequence: CSASQWGSNQPQHF. In DNA form, the CDR3 reads TGCAGTGCTAGCCAGTGGGGCAGCAATCAGCCCCAGCATTTT.

The rearrangement links TRBV29-1 to TRBJ1-1; weak D call: TRBD1 (5 bases). CDR1 and CDR2 (germline): SQVTM, ANQGSEA. The CDR3 spans 13 residues. Deletions cut 1 base from V and 4 bases from J, with 10 bases between. The CDR3 here is CSVEAGGGTEAFF. The CDR3 nucleotides read TGCAGCGTTGAAGCCGGGGGAGGCACTGAAGCTTTCTTT.

The sample holds one count of this clonotype. This rearrangement joins TRBV6-2 or TRBV6-3 to TRBJ2-7; D is ambiguous. CDR3 size: 12 residues. Germline V gives CDR1 MNHEY, CDR2 SVGEGT. Trimming cost V 3 bases and J 4 bases, with 7 bases left between them. CDR3 loop: CASSYTRYEQYF. DNA of the CDR3: TGTGCCAGCAGTTATACGCGATACGAGCAGTACTTC.

This chain links TRBV6-5 with TRBJ2-1; D may be TRBD2 (5 bases). Trimming pared 0 bases from V and 8 bases from J, leaving 14 bases between. Germline V gene sequence: CDR1 MNHEY, CDR2 SVGAGI. This CDR3 comprises 15 residues. The CDR3 region has the DNA TGTGCCAGCAGTTACTCGGACCTACCGGGGTATGAGCAGTTCTTC. Translated: CASSYSDLPGYEQFF.

This chain uses TRBV5-5 with TRBJ2-1; TRBD1 matches at 10 bases. The CDR3 consists of 15 residues. Unmatched junction bases numbered 6, after V lost 0 bases and J lost 9 bases. Per the germline V gene, CDR1 is SGHKS and CDR2 is YYEKEE (reference sequence). In DNA, the CDR3 is TGTGCCAGCAGCTTGGGCGACAGGGGGCCCGCTGAGCAGTTCTTC. Protein: CASSLGDRGPAEQFF.

This clonotype was picked up a small number of times. This chain connects TRBV5-1 to TRBJ2-2; D is unclear. The V gene's germline CDR1 is SGHRS and CDR2 YFSETQ. There are 15 residues in the CDR3. V was trimmed by 0 bases and J by 0 bases, leaving 6 bases between them. The CDR3 region is CASSLATANTGELFF. The CDR3 region has the DNA TGCGCCAGCAGCTTGGCGACCGCGAACACCGGGGAGCTGTTTTTT.

This clonotype has more than one count but fewer than ten. The CDR3 DNA follows: TGTGCCAGCAGTTACGACAGGAACTATGGCTACACCTTC. It yields the protein CASSYDRNYGYTF. This chain connects TRBV6-2 or TRBV6-3 to TRBJ1-2; D is possibly TRBD1 (6 bases). Between the trimmed V and J ends, which lost 2 bases and 2 bases, there was a span of 6 bases. Germline V CDR1 and CDR2: MNHEY, SVGEGT. The CDR3 loop spans 13 amino acids.

This clonotype was observed a few times. The CDR3: CASSQVYNEQFF. CDR3 DNA: TGCGCCAGCAGCCAAGTTTACAATGAGCAGTTCTTC. The chain has TRBV4-3 and TRBJ2-1; D call uncertain. This CDR3 contains 12 residues. Germline CDR1 reads LGHNA; CDR2 reads YSLEER. The V and J ends lost 1 base and 4 bases respectively, with 2 bases between them.

The V gene is TRBV11-1, the J gene TRBJ2-1; TRBD1 is a possible D gene (5 bases). The CDR3 spans 18 residues. The germline gives CDR1 SGHAT, CDR2 FQDESV (reference sequence). The ends were cut back, 4 bases at V and 1 base at J, with 20 bases in the middle. CDR3: CASSSLGLGRWSYNEQFF. CDR3 in DNA: TGTGCCAGCAGCTCTTTGGGGCTAGGGCGGTGGTCCTACAATGAGCAGTTCTTC.

This clonotype was recorded a few times. At one end, the junction sequence differs from germline, possibly due to a read error. V usage is TRBV25-1 and J usage is TRBJ2-7, with D unresolved. CDR3 length equals 11 residues. Germline V gene data show CDR1 as MGHDK and CDR2 as SYGVNS. CDR3 coding DNA: TGTGCCAGCAGTGACTCCCACGAGCAGTACTTC. This translates into CASSDSHEQYF.

In its sample, this clonotype was seen a few times. This sequence joins TRBV29-1 and TRBJ2-3; TRBD1 matches at 7 bases. Germline V gene data show CDR1 as SQVTM and CDR2 as ANQGSEA. The CDR3 spans 13 residues. V lost 7 bases, J lost 2 bases, and 6 bases stayed unmatched. This CDR3 reads CSARDSLTDTQYF. DNA of the CDR3: TGCAGCGCCCGGGACAGCCTCACAGATACGCAGTATTTT.

This rearrangement joins TRBV7-9 to TRBJ2-1; 10 bases match TRBD2. CDR1 and CDR2 from the germline V gene are SEHNR and FQNEAQ (reference sequence). The CDR3 length is 16 residues. V shed 2 bases and J 4 bases; nucleotides not matched to a gene: 5. The chain's CDR3 is CASSLSASGRYNEQFF. CDR3 DNA sequence: TGTGCCAGCAGCTTATCTGCTAGCGGGAGATACAATGAGCAGTTCTTC.

A single count supports this clonotype. This chain uses TRBV15 with TRBJ2-1; tentative D call: TRBD1 (6 bases). The CDR3 is 13 amino acids. V gave up 3 bases and J gave up 5 bases, with 8 bases separating them. Germline assignment: CDR1 LNHNV and CDR2 YYDKDF (reference sequence). DNA of the CDR3: TGTGCCACCAGCAGGGGGACAAACAATGAGCAGTTCTTC. Residues: CATSRGTNNEQFF.

In this sample, this clonotype turned up a few times. The gene calls are TRBV4-1 and TRBJ1-2; perhaps TRBD1 as D (5 bases). Trimming shortened V by 0 bases and J by 0 bases, and 23 bases separated the two germline ends. The CDR3 extends over 20 amino acids. Per germline, CDR1 MGHRA and CDR2 YSYEKL. CDR3 region: CASSQDRKPSGRGANYGYTF. DNA for the CDR3: TGCGCCAGCAGCCAAGATCGAAAACCCTCGGGACGGGGAGCTAACTATGGCTACACCTTC.

The V and J genes are TRBV20-1 and TRBJ2-4; perhaps TRBD2 as D (7 bases). The CDR3 runs to 14 residues. The V end was cut by 4 bases, the J end by 1 base, with 11 bases between. The germline CDR1 and CDR2 sequences are DFQATT and SNEGSKA (reference sequence). CDR3 sequence: CSAKGGGAKNIQYF. The CDR3 DNA follows: TGCAGTGCTAAAGGGGGAGGGGCCAAAAACATTCAGTACTTC.

This clonotype was counted only a few times. The V call is TRBV5-1, the J call TRBJ2-3; D gene uncertain. In germline, CDR1 is SGHRS, CDR2 YFSETQ. Trimming shortened V by 2 bases and J by 4 bases, and 5 bases separated the two germline ends. CDR3 length: 12 amino acids. The CDR3 DNA is TGCGCCAGCAGCTTCCGGGCAGATACGCAGTATTTT. Amino acids: CASSFRADTQYF.

The chain combines TRBV4-3 with TRBJ2-7; D may match TRBD1 or TRBD2 (5 bases each). Trimming pared 0 bases from V and 3 bases from J, leaving 12 bases between. The CDR3 is 15 amino acids. Germline V gene lookup returns CDR1 LGHNA and CDR2 YSLEER. The CDR3 sequence: CASSQDRDGLYEQYF. The CDR3 DNA sequence: TGCGCCAGCAGCCAAGATCGGGACGGACTCTACGAGCAGTACTTC.

This clonotype was detected a few times. The chain carries TRBV18 and TRBJ1-1; no firm D call. The ends were cut back, 1 base at V and 1 base at J, with 4 bases in the middle. The CDR3 is 13 amino acids. CDR1 is KGHSH, CDR2 LQKENI, per germline. This chain's CDR3 is CASSPLRNTEAFF. The CDR3 DNA follows: TGTGCCAGCTCACCACTCCGGAACACTGAAGCTTTCTTT.